This T cell receptor beta chain was obtained from a study of blood T cells in healthy people across ages. A second PCR, run for about 7 to 11 cycles, used a sample-barcoded 5' primer plus a J-beta primer mix. Via MiXCR, TCRdb re-called the 5' RACE reads, giving one row per CDR3 protein. This sample has about 1.5 million distinct CDR3 sequences; around 42% occur once, and the top ten carry 7.9%. This clonotype was seen a handful of times. Its target is unknown. General study points: A strong correlation between TCR beta diversity and naive T cell percentage was seen.

The CDR3 spans 15 residues. V shed 1 base and J shed 1 base, with 11 bases lying between them. This TCR was sampled from a woman in her late teens or twenties in good health. This chain connects TRBV12-3 or TRBV12-4 to TRBJ2-7; D remains ambiguous. The specimen was blood. CDR3 in DNA: TGTGCCAGCAGTTTAGACCCACGGTATTCCTACGAGCAGTACTTC. It encodes CASSLDPRYSYEQYF.